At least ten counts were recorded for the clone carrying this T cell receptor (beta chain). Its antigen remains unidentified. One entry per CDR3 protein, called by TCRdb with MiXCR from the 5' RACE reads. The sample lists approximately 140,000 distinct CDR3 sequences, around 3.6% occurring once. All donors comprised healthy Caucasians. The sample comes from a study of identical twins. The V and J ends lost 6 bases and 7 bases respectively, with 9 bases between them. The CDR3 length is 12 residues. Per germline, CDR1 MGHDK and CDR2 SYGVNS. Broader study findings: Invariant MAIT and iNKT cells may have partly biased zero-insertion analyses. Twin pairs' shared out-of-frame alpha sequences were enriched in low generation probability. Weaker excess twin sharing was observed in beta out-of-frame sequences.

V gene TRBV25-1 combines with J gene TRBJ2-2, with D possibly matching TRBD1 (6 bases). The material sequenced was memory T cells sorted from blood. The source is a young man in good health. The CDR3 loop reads CASRAGVGELFF. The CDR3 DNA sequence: TGTGCCAGCAGGGCAGGGGTCGGGGAGCTGTTTTTT. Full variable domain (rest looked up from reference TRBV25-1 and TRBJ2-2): EADIYQTPRYLVIGTGKKITLECSQTMGHDKMYWYQQDPGMELHLIHYSYGVNSTEKGDLSSESTVSRIRTEHFPLTLESARPSHTSQYLCASRAGVGELFFGEGSRLTVL.